This T cell receptor (beta chain) derives from a study of identical twins. Remarks on this clonotype: Its antigen is still unknown.

Study-level findings and limits: Excess sharing between twins was weaker in beta out-of-frame sequences. Conclusions rested on cross-sectional statistics rather than following the same donors. Cord blood beta clonotypes that were abundant carried fewer insertions, and memory repertoires showed no such trend.

The CDR3 has 15 residues. Germline assignment: CDR1 MNHNS and CDR2 SASEGT. Trimming took 6 bases from V and 5 from J; bases not matched to a gene: 9. Unique molecular identifiers were present on the cDNA, which also gained a universal primer site by template switching. TCRdb reanalysed the 5' RACE reads using MiXCR and keeps one entry per CDR3 protein. The data contain about 700,000 distinct CDR3 sequences, around 8.3% of them singletons. These same records also appear under a second study, on yellow fever vaccine responses in identical twins.

The chain carries TRBV6-1 and TRBJ1-1; 10 nucleotides align to TRBD1. The specimen was PBMCs. This TCR was recovered from a woman younger than 30 in good health. In nucleotides, the CDR3 is TGTGCCAGCAGCATTTCGGGACAGGGGTTGACTGAAGCTTTCTTT. Translated: CASSISGQGLTEAFF.